This is a list of T cell receptor beta chains from one sample in a study of CD8+ T cells in alopecia areata. Measured with immunoSEQ multiplex PCR; TCRdb has only the in-frame clones, and not every one. The top ten clones hold approximately 0.91% of a sample with 150,000 to 200,000 clones, just over 65% of them seen once. This specimen was CD4+ T cells sorted from blood, taken at week 4, from a patient treated with tofacitinib. All receptors come from a human donor with alopecia areata. Each CDR3 is given with its conserved first and last residue. Fields, in order: J gene, D gene, clone size, V gene, CDR3 protein, CDR3 DNA. The D gene is left open where the match is weak. Clone sizes are given selectively: once, few, many, or a class where the clone is expanded.

TRBJ1-2 | TRBD1 | NA | TRBV25-1 | CASRADRVGYTF | TGTGCCAGCAGAGCGGACAGGGTGGGCTACACCTTC
TRBJ2-5 | TRBD1 | NA | TRBV5-1 | CASSPGQGPQETQYF | TGCGCCAGCAGCCCCGGACAGGGCCCCCAAGAGACCCAGTACTTC
TRBJ1-6 | TRBD1 | NA | TRBV2 | CASSEWTGSNSPLHF | TGTGCCAGCAGCGAGTGGACAGGGAGCAATTCACCCCTCCACTTT
TRBJ2-2 | NA | NA | TRBV6-6 | CASSYGAGELFF | TGTGCCAGCAGTTACGGTGCCGGGGAGCTGTTTTTT
TRBJ1-4 | NA | NA | TRBV6-6 | CATLGTVSEKLFF | TGTGCCACCCTCGGGACGGTCAGTGAAAAACTGTTTTTT
TRBJ2-1 | NA | few | TRBV10-3 | CAIGFGLGDEQFF | TGTGCCATCGGTTTTGGCCTAGGAGATGAGCAGTTCTTC
TRBJ2-5 | NA | NA | TRBV30 | CAWSYNRLNQETQYF | TGTGCCTGGAGTTACAATCGGTTAAACCAAGAGACCCAGTACTTC
TRBJ2-1 | NA | NA | TRBV10-3 | CATLLSAATYNEQFF | TGTGCCACCCTATTATCGGCAGCGACCTACAATGAGCAGTTCTTC
TRBJ2-5 | NA | once | TRBV5-1 | CASSKQIQETQYF | TGCGCCAGCAGCAAACAAATCCAAGAGACCCAGTACTTC
TRBJ1-1 | NA | few | TRBV5-4 | CASSSGLQNTEAFF | TGTGCCAGCAGCTCGGGACTGCAGAACACTGAAGCTTTCTTT
TRBJ1-1 | NA | NA | TRBV27 | CASSLVRGNTEAFF | TGTGCCAGCAGTTTAGTCAGGGGGAACACTGAAGCTTTCTTT
TRBJ2-7 | NA | NA | TRBV30 | CAWSPFRGEQYF | TGTGCCTGGAGTCCATTTCGGGGCGAGCAGTACTTC
TRBJ2-2 | TRBD1 | NA | TRBV11-3 | CASSLAQGQGNTGELFF | TGTGCCAGCAGCTTAGCCCAGGGACAGGGGAACACCGGGGAGCTGTTTTTT
TRBJ2-2 | NA | few | TRBV5-4 | CASSLHTGELFF | TGTGCCAGCAGCTTGCACACCGGGGAGCTGTTTTTT
TRBJ2-1 | NA | NA | TRBV20-1 | CSVEQGNEQFF | TGCAGTGTGGAACAGGGCAATGAGCAGTTCTTC
TRBJ2-5 | TRBD1 | NA | TRBV19 | CASRYTGQGGETQYF | TGTGCCAGTCGTTATACGGGACAGGGTGGAGAGACCCAGTACTTC
TRBJ2-2 | NA | NA | TRBV29-1 | CSVQTGPSNTGELFF | TGCAGCGTTCAAACAGGGCCCTCGAACACCGGGGAGCTGTTTTTT
TRBJ1-4 | TRBD1 | NA | TRBV10-3 | CAISDQNSPQGNEKLFF | TGTGCCATCAGTGACCAGAATTCGCCACAGGGGAATGAAAAACTGTTTTTT
TRBJ1-4 | TRBD1 | NA | TRBV30 | CAWRSGTVKEKLFF | TGTGCCTGGAGATCCGGGACAGTCAAGGAAAAACTGTTTTTT
TRBJ2-1 | TRBD2 | NA | TRBV4-1 | CASSQPSGGVDNEQFF | TGCGCCAGCAGCCAACCTAGCGGGGGTGTTGACAATGAGCAGTTCTTC
TRBJ1-6 | NA | NA | TRBV7-2 | CASSVQQGNSPLHF | TGTGCCAGCAGCGTGCAACAGGGAAATTCACCCCTCCACTTT
TRBJ1-3 | NA | NA | TRBV30 | CAWSLGAGNTIYF | TGTGCCTGGAGTTTGGGAGCTGGAAACACCATATATTTT
TRBJ2-7 | TRBD1 | NA | TRBV5-1 | CASSVRDRAYEQYF | TGCGCCAGCAGCGTCAGGGACAGGGCCTACGAGCAGTACTTC
TRBJ1-3 | NA | NA | TRBV9 | CASSVEWQSGNTIYF | TGTGCCAGCAGCGTAGAGTGGCAGTCTGGAAACACCATATATTTT
TRBJ2-1 | TRBD2 | NA | TRBV14 | CASSPWTSGDSSYNEQFF | TGTGCCAGCAGCCCCTGGACTAGCGGGGACAGCTCCTACAATGAGCAGTTCTTC